Included here is one TCR beta chain sequence, with context. This record belongs to a study of T cells after yellow fever vaccination. Whole-study context: Some fractions had low cell numbers, and these were prepared with SMART-Seq v4 Ultra Low Input. Whole-study findings and limits: Contaminants from the bulk population, in the form of abundant clonotypes, could be found in FACS-sorted repertoires.

Each CDR3 protein gets one entry after TCRdb re-called the 5' RACE reads with MiXCR. The table records several thousand distinct CDR3 sequences, 6% to 8.5% of them present only once. Germline CDR1 is SGHTA and CDR2 is FQGTGA. This CDR3 contains 15 residues. The J gene is TRBJ2-7, the V gene TRBV7-3; 8 nucleotides agree with TRBD2. This TCR was recovered from a man aged 25 to 40 who received the YFV17D yellow fever vaccine. The sample here was PBMCs, either bulk or a sorted T-cell subset (CD4+, CD8+, memory, or dextramer-sorted; not recorded which), taken 15 days after the yellow fever booster vaccination. The CDR3 spells CTCSLKSGSSYEQYF. DNA for the CDR3: TGTACCTGCAGTTTAAAAAGCGGGAGTAGCTACGAGCAGTACTTC. The whole variable domain, filled in from reference TRBV7-3 and TRBJ2-7, reads GAGVSQTPSNKVTEKGKYVELRCDPISGHTALYWYRQSLGQGPEFLIYFQGTGAADDSGLPNDRFFAVRPEGSVSTLKIQRTERGDSAVYLCTCSLKSGSSYEQYFGPGTRLTVT.